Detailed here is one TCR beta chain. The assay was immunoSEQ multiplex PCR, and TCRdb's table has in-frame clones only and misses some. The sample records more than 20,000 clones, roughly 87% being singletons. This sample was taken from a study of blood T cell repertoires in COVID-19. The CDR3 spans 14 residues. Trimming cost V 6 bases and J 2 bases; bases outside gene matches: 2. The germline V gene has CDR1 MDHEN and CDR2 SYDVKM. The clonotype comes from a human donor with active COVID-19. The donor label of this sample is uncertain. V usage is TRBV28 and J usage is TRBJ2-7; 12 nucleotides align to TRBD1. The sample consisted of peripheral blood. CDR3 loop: CASRGTGGPYEQYF. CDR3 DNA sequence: TGTGCCAGCAGGGGGACAGGGGGCCCCTACGAGCAGTACTTC.